These 16 T cell receptor beta chains were sequenced from one sample in a study of blood T cells in healthy people across ages. Through a sample-barcoded 5' primer and a J-beta primer mix, a second PCR was run for roughly 7 to 11 cycles. TCRdb processed the 5' RACE reads anew with MiXCR; each CDR3 protein has one entry. The sample has about 830,000 distinct CDR3 sequences; around 68% are singletons. The sequenced sample consisted of blood. These receptors all stem from a man younger than 40 in good health.

This chain links TRBV20-1 with TRBJ2-5, with D unclear. This CDR3 region has 14 residues. From germline, CDR1 is DFQATT and CDR2 SNEGSKA (reference sequence). Trimming cost V 2 bases and J 2 bases, with 12 bases left between them. CDR3 loop: CSARPFDGQETQYF. The CDR3 DNA reads TGCAGTGCTAGACCCTTCGATGGTCAAGAGACCCAGTACTTC.

This chain joins TRBV5-1 and TRBJ1-6; 8 nucleotides agree with TRBD1. Germline lookup yields CDR1 SGHRS and CDR2 YFSETQ. The CDR3 runs 15 residues. The junction had 7 bases not matched to a gene; V was cut back by 4 bases and J by 7 bases. CDR3 coding DNA: TGCGCCAGCAGCACCCAGGGACAGGTGAATTCACCCCTCCACTTT. It encodes CASSTQGQVNSPLHF.

The chain combines TRBV20-1 with TRBJ2-1; D unclear. Germline CDR1 is DFQATT and CDR2 is SNEGSKA (reference sequence). Trimming shortened V by 0 bases and J by 5 bases, and 14 bases separated the two germline ends. The CDR3 consists of 15 residues. CDR3 sequence (DNA): TGCAGTGCTAGAGACGGCCGGCGAATTGACAATGAGCAGTTCTTC. Protein: CSARDGRRIDNEQFF.

V gene TRBV15 combines with J gene TRBJ2-7, with 7 nucleotides matching TRBD1. J gave up 2 bases and V 3 bases, and 4 bases lay outside the gene matches. Germline-derived CDR1 and CDR2 are LNHNV and YYDKDF (reference sequence). CDR3 size: 14 residues. This CDR3 reads CATSSGTVPYEQYF. The CDR3, as DNA: TGTGCCACCAGCAGTGGGACAGTCCCCTACGAGCAGTACTTC.

This clonotype has more than one count but fewer than ten. The CDR3 nucleotides read TGTGCCAGCAGCTCAACACGGGGGGCTAAAAACATTCAGTACTTC. It codes for CASSSTRGAKNIQYF. The V gene is TRBV6-6, the J gene TRBJ2-4, with D maybe TRBD2 (7 bases). From germline, CDR1 is MNHNY and CDR2 SVGAGI (reference sequence). This CDR3 region has 15 residues. Between the trimmed V and J ends, which lost 6 bases and 4 bases, there was a span of 16 bases.

The sample holds a few counts of this clonotype. J is TRBJ2-1 and V is TRBV10-3, with TRBD2 matching 11 bases. Looked up from germline, CDR1 is ENHRY and CDR2 is SYGVKD. This CDR3 has 16 amino acids. V dropped 1 base and J dropped 7; count of bases not matched to a gene: 6. CDR3 sequence (DNA): TGTGCCATCAGTGAGTTTAGCGGGGGGGCAGTGAATGAGCAGTTCTTC. Translating gives CAISEFSGGAVNEQFF.

The chain is built from TRBV7-2 and TRBJ2-3; D not resolved. This CDR3 has 14 residues. V lost 2 bases, J lost 0 bases, and 6 bases lay in between. Germline CDR1 SGHTA, CDR2 FQGNSA. The DNA for the CDR3 is TGTGCCAGCAGCTTATGGCTCAGCACAGATACGCAGTATTTT. It translates to CASSLWLSTDTQYF.

In this sample, this clonotype turned up a few times. CDR3 in DNA: TGTGCCAGCAGTACGGCATACTACGAGCAGTACTTC. This codes for CASSTAYYEQYF. The gene calls are TRBV25-1 and TRBJ2-7; D not certain. Trimming left V 5 bases short and J 3 bases short, with 8 bases between. This CDR3 is 12 amino acids long. CDR1 is MGHDK, CDR2 SYGVNS, per germline.

The CDR3 protein is CAISPRQDYYEQYF. The CDR3, as DNA: TGTGCCATCAGCCCCAGACAGGATTACTACGAGCAGTACTTC. The V call is TRBV10-3, the J call TRBJ2-5; possible D gene TRBD1, 6 bases. The J call may be incorrect, as the DNA end agrees better with TRBJ2-7. CDR1 is ENHRY and CDR2 is SYGVKD in the germline V gene. The CDR3 is 14 amino acids.

V is TRBV29-1 and J is TRBJ2-3; TRBD1 is a possible D gene (5 bases). The CDR3 loop spans 14 amino acids. Looked up from germline, CDR1 is SQVTM and CDR2 is ANQGSEA. Trimming left V 2 bases short and J 2 bases short, with 11 bases between. In DNA, the CDR3 is TGCAGCGTTGAACCACAGGAAAACACAGATACGCAGTATTTT. Residues: CSVEPQENTDTQYF.

Written as DNA, the CDR3 is TGTGCCAGCAGTAGCCGGGACAGGCATAACAATGAGCAGTTCTTC. Protein: CASSSRDRHNNEQFF. The rearrangement joins TRBV6-2 or TRBV6-3 to TRBJ2-1; 8 nucleotides align to TRBD1. V was pared by 5 bases and J by 5 bases, with 8 bases of the junction left unmatched. Germline V gene sequence: CDR1 MNHEY, CDR2 SVGEGT. The CDR3 loop spans 15 amino acids.

This clonotype showed up just once. V usage is TRBV6-1 and J usage is TRBJ2-3; D tentatively fits TRBD1 or TRBD2 (7 bases each). The germline V and J ends were trimmed by 6 bases and 0 bases, with 13 bases remaining between them. This CDR3 contains 15 residues. The germline CDR1 and CDR2 sequences are MNHNS and SASEGT. The CDR3 reads CASSPGGVSTDTQYF. CDR3 sequence (DNA): TGTGCCAGCAGCCCAGGGGGGGTCAGCACAGATACGCAGTATTTT.

This clonotype occurred a few times. The chain uses TRBV29-1 and TRBJ1-1; D gene ambiguous. The CDR3 contains 13 residues. The germline CDR1 and CDR2 sequences are SQVTM and ANQGSEA. Trimming left V 4 bases short and J 0 bases short, with 9 bases between. In nucleotides, the CDR3 is TGCAGCGTTGTTATGCCCCTGAACACTGAAGCTTTCTTT. This sequence encodes CSVVMPLNTEAFF.

This clonotype came up a few times. The chain has TRBV20-1 and TRBJ2-3; D ambiguous. Germline values: CDR1 DFQATT, CDR2 SNEGSKA (reference sequence). V was shortened by 5 bases and J by 2 bases, with 5 bases between the two germline ends. The CDR3 is made up of 11 amino acids. The CDR3 reads CSAHDTDTQYF. In DNA, the CDR3 is TGCAGTGCTCACGACACAGATACGCAGTATTTT.

The DNA of the CDR3 is TGTGCCAGCACCGCGGCAGGGCTTTATGGCTACACCTTC. Its protein product is CASTAAGLYGYTF. This chain links TRBV6-5 with TRBJ1-2; perhaps TRBD1 as D (5 bases). Trimming left V 7 bases short and J 5 bases short, with 14 bases between. The CDR3 loop spans 13 amino acids. Germline CDR1 MNHEY, CDR2 SVGAGI.

This clonotype appeared a few times. The chain couples TRBV7-2 to TRBJ2-7, with TRBD1 as a possible D gene (5 bases). This CDR3 spans 14 amino acids. Looked up from germline, CDR1 is SGHTA and CDR2 is FQGNSA. The V end lost 4 bases, the J end lost 0 bases, and 10 bases lay between the germline ends. This chain's CDR3 is CASSSDSLSYEQYF. In DNA form, the CDR3 reads TGTGCCAGCAGCTCTGACAGCCTCTCCTACGAGCAGTACTTC.